This T cell receptor beta chain was sequenced during a study of monozygotic twins with cystic fibrosis. In the study overall: Approximately 3 micrograms of fragmented DNA underwent about 15 PCR cycles for library preparation.

Germline trimming cut 4 bases from V and 4 bases from J; bases unmatched to any gene: 4. Germline CDR1 and CDR2: SGHNT and YENEEA. The CDR3 sequence is 14 residues long. Clones were read by immunoSEQ multiplex PCR, and TCRdb kept only the in-frame ones, dropping some. This sample yields 30,000 or so clones, of which 90% to 98% are seen a single time; about 0.16% belongs to the top ten. A word on this clone: The target antigen is unknown.

General study findings and limits: Nucleotide-identical clonotype sharing was significantly higher within monozygotic CF twin pairs than between unrelated CF individuals.

The V gene is TRBV11-3, the J gene TRBJ1-1; TRBD1 aligns across 9 bases. This TCR was recovered from a girl between 2 and 10 years old with cystic fibrosis. Sequencing used blood. CDR3: CASSSGQGVTEAFF. The DNA for the CDR3 is TGTGCCAGCAGCTCGGGACAGGGAGTCACTGAAGCTTTCTTT.